The 8 T cell receptor beta chains presented below share a single source sample, sequenced in a study of blood T cell repertoires in COVID-19. Libraries were prepared by immunoSEQ multiplex PCR; TCRdb keeps only in-frame clonotypes and omits some of them. The table lists around 70,000 clones, roughly 85% of them singletons. The sample taken for sequencing was peripheral blood. All receptors derive from a man younger than 40 with acute or convalescent COVID-19.

The chain links TRBV9 to TRBJ2-6; perhaps TRBD1 as D (6 bases). This CDR3 contains 14 residues. In germline, CDR1 is SGDLS, CDR2 YYNGEE. Trimming took 3 bases from V and 3 from J, leaving 7 bases between them. Here the CDR3 DNA reads TGTGCCAGCAGCGGACAGGTTGGGGCCAACGTCCTGACTTTC. Its protein product is CASSGQVGANVLTF.

The chain links TRBV2 to TRBJ2-2; maybe TRBD2 (5 bases). CDR3 size: 14 residues. Trimming stripped 5 bases from V and 0 bases from J, with 7 bases between. CDR1 is SNHLY and CDR2 is FYNNEI in the germline V gene. CDR3 sequence: CASSKRSNTGELFF. The CDR3 DNA reads as TGTGCCAGCAGTAAGCGGTCGAACACCGGGGAGCTGTTTTTT.

The CDR3, as DNA: TGCAAAGCGTTGAAAGGGGATAACACTGAAGCTTTCTTT. Protein: CKALKGDNTEAFF. This chain joins TRBV29-1 and TRBJ1-1, with D maybe TRBD1 (5 bases). The CDR3 is made up of 13 amino acids. Germline V gene data show CDR1 as SQVTM and CDR2 as ANQGSEA.

This clone was observed a single time. This sequence joins TRBV13 and TRBJ2-7; 9 bases fit TRBD1. J was trimmed by 7 bases and V by 5 bases; bases with no gene match: 9. The germline CDR1 and CDR2 sequences are PRHDT and FYEKMQ (reference sequence). This CDR3 has 14 residues. The CDR3 coding sequence is TGTGCCAGCAGCCATTTGACAGGGGGTCGGGAGCAGTACTTC. Amino acid sequence: CASSHLTGGREQYF.

J is TRBJ2-3 and V is TRBV6-5; D ambiguous. V lost 2 bases and J 7 bases, leaving 13 bases between the germline ends. CDR3 length equals 14 residues. Germline-derived CDR1 and CDR2 are MNHEY and SVGAGI. The CDR3 here is CASSYRQGANTQYF. The DNA of the CDR3 is TGTGCCAGCAGTTACCGGCAAGGAGCGAATACGCAGTATTTT.

The chain uses TRBV2 and TRBJ1-2; D is perhaps TRBD1 (6 bases). The CDR3 has 15 amino acids. Trimming left V 5 bases short and J 4 bases short, with 17 bases between. The germline CDR1 and CDR2 sequences are SNHLY and FYNNEI. DNA for the CDR3: TGTGCCAGCAGTTTAGACAGGCGCTACCTCTATGGCTACACCTTC. Amino acids: CASSLDRRYLYGYTF.

The gene calls are TRBV7-9 and TRBJ2-7, with D possibly TRBD2 on 6 matching bases. The germline V and J ends were trimmed by 3 bases and 4 bases, with 13 bases remaining between them. In germline, CDR1 is SEHNR, CDR2 FQNEAQ (reference sequence). The CDR3 runs to 14 residues. In DNA, the CDR3 is TGTGCCAGCAGCTTTGGGGGAGGTGGGTACGAGCAGTACTTC. Amino acid sequence: CASSFGGGGYEQYF.

The chain uses TRBV7-3 and TRBJ1-6, with D possibly TRBD1 on 5 matching bases. V gave up 0 bases and J gave up 7 bases, with 13 bases separating them. Germline CDR1 reads SGHTA; CDR2 reads FQGTGA. The CDR3 has 16 residues. For the CDR3, the DNA is TGTGCCAGCAGCTTAACGGAAAGGGGTAGCAATTCACCCCTCCACTTT. Residues: CASSLTERGSNSPLHF.